These 16 T cell receptor beta chains were sequenced from one sample in a study of blood T cell repertoires in COVID-19. Assay: immunoSEQ multiplex PCR; the TCRdb copy retains only in-frame clones and omits some. The repertoire includes some 170,000 clones, about 79% of them detected once, and approximately 14% sits in the top ten. The sequencing sample was made of PBMCs or T cells enriched from blood (not recorded which). All receptors come from a man between 50 and 59 years old who had recovered from COVID-19.

The gene calls are TRBV5-1 and TRBJ1-6, with D perhaps matching TRBD1 (6 bases). There are 15 residues in the CDR3. Trimming stripped 3 bases from V and 1 base from J, with 8 bases between. Germline CDR1 and CDR2: SGHRS and YFSETQ. The CDR3 region has the DNA TGCGCCAGCAGCTCGGGACAATCCTATAATTCACCCCTCCACTTT. This gives the protein CASSSGQSYNSPLHF.

V is TRBV29-1 and J is TRBJ1-1, with TRBD1 matching over 7 bases. In germline, CDR1 is SQVTM, CDR2 ANQGSEA. V shed 5 bases and J 5 bases; nucleotides not matched to a gene: 14. The CDR3 spans 15 residues. The CDR3: CSVRLQGRLMTEAFF. Here the CDR3 DNA reads TGCAGCGTTAGACTACAGGGGAGGCTTATGACTGAAGCTTTCTTT. Full variable domain (remainder filled in from reference TRBV29-1 and TRBJ1-1): SAVISQKPSRDICQRGTSLTIQCQVDSQVTMMFWYRQQPGQSLTLIATANQGSEATYESGFVIDKFPISRPNLTFSTLTVSNMSPEDSSIYLCSVRLQGRLMTEAFFGQGTRLTVV.

The gene calls are TRBV7-8 and TRBJ2-5, with D tentatively TRBD2 (5 bases). Germline V gene sequence: CDR1 SGHVS, CDR2 FQNEAQ. This CDR3 spans 13 amino acids. V dropped 9 bases and J dropped 2 bases, with 13 bases sitting between them. DNA of the CDR3: TGTGCCAGTTCGCGGACTGAGCAAGAGACCCAGTACTTC. It encodes CASSRTEQETQYF.

This clone has a handful of counts. The sample holds other DNA sequences that translate to the same CDR3. The chain uses TRBV7-8 and TRBJ1-5; a weak D match, TRBD1 (5 bases). Germline V gene data show CDR1 as SGHVS and CDR2 as FQNEAQ. CDR3 size: 16 residues. V shed 3 bases and J shed 0 bases, with 12 bases lying between them. The CDR3 DNA is TGTGCCAGCAGCTTGGCGCAGGGCAATAGCAATCAGCCCCAGCATTTT. It yields the protein CASSLAQGNSNQPQHF.

This chain connects TRBV24-1 to TRBJ2-5; 7 bases map to TRBD1. Losses at the gene ends were 1 base for V and 0 bases for J; bases not matched to a gene: 10. The CDR3 runs 18 residues. Germline-derived CDR1 and CDR2 are KGHDR and SFDVKD. CDR3 region: CATSDFGGLGQHQETQYF. CDR3 sequence (DNA): TGTGCCACCAGTGATTTTGGGGGCCTGGGACAGCACCAAGAGACCCAGTACTTC.

This clone has a handful of counts. V gene TRBV5-1 combines with J gene TRBJ2-7; D is perhaps TRBD1 (5 bases). Trimming stripped 0 bases from V and 1 base from J, with 5 bases between. The CDR3 contains 13 residues. Germline CDR1 reads SGHRS; CDR2 reads YFSETQ. The CDR3 here is CASSLDRSYEQYF. As DNA, the CDR3 is TGCGCCAGCAGCTTGGACAGGTCCTACGAGCAGTACTTC.

The J gene is TRBJ2-7, the V gene TRBV30, with D maybe TRBD1 (6 bases). This CDR3 has 13 amino acids. The V end was cut by 4 bases, the J end by 1 base, with 11 bases between. Germline V lookup: CDR1 GTSNPN, CDR2 SVGIG (reference sequence). The CDR3 nucleotides are TGTGCCTGGACCGGACAGTCATCCTACGAGCAGTACTTC. Its protein product is CAWTGQSSYEQYF.

This chain uses TRBV19 with TRBJ2-3; 8 nucleotides agree with TRBD1. Trimming at V came to 0 bases and at J to 2 bases, leaving 7 bases not matched to a gene. This CDR3 has 17 residues. Per germline, CDR1 LNHDA and CDR2 SQIVND (reference sequence). For the CDR3, the DNA is TGTGCCAGTAGTATAGATTTGGGGACAGGCGACACAGATACGCAGTATTTT. Its protein is CASSIDLGTGDTDTQYF.

The rearrangement joins TRBV15 to TRBJ2-2; TRBD1 might be the D (5 bases). Trimming shortened V by 0 bases and J by 0 bases, and 11 bases separated the two germline ends. CDR1 is LNHNV, CDR2 YYDKDF, per germline (reference sequence). CDR3 length: 17 amino acids. The CDR3 DNA reads as TGTGCCACCAGCAGAGATTTAGGGGTTTCGAACACCGGGGAGCTGTTTTTT. It specifies CATSRDLGVSNTGELFF.

The J gene is TRBJ1-6, the V gene TRBV7-2, with D perhaps TRBD1 (6 bases). The germline CDR1 and CDR2 sequences are SGHTA and FQGNSA. Between the trimmed V and J ends, which lost 1 base and 6 bases, there was a span of 13 bases. The CDR3 covers 16 residues. DNA of the CDR3: TGTGCCAGCAGCTTAGGGGGGGGCGAAAGTAATTCACCCCTCCACTTT. Amino acid sequence: CASSLGGGESNSPLHF.

The CDR3 here is CASSRRGENEKLFF. The CDR3 DNA follows: TGTGCCAGCAGCCGCAGGGGCGAGAATGAAAAACTGTTTTTT. This sequence joins TRBV6-5 and TRBJ1-4, with a weak D call TRBD1 (6 bases). V lost 6 bases and J lost 5, with 13 bases in between. Germline V lookup: CDR1 MNHEY, CDR2 SVGAGI. This CDR3 comprises 14 residues.

The V and J genes are TRBV6-5 and TRBJ1-2, with a tentative D call TRBD1 (6 bases). From germline, CDR1 is MNHEY and CDR2 SVGAGI. There are 14 residues in the CDR3. CDR3 in DNA: TGTTTACGACAGGTATTTTTGGGGAACTATGGCTACACCTTC. Translation: CLRQVFLGNYGYTF.

The rearrangement joins TRBV12-3 or TRBV12-4 to TRBJ2-3; the match to TRBD2 covers 7 bases. Trimming removed 5 bases from V and 2 bases from J; junction bases left unmatched: 1. The CDR3 spans 13 residues. The CDR3 loop reads CASSRDYTDTQYF. The CDR3, as DNA: TGTGCCAGCAGTCGGGACTACACAGATACGCAGTATTTT.

The CDR3 bases are TGCGCCAGCAGTGAGAGGGACACCCTAATTGAAGCTTTCTTT. Its protein is CASSERDTLIEAFF. The chain links TRBV10-2 to TRBJ1-1; the D gene is possibly TRBD1 (6 bases). Germline CDR1 WSHSY, CDR2 SAAADI. CDR3 length: 14 residues. V lost 2 bases and J 7 bases, leaving 14 bases between the germline ends.

This clone was seen more than once but under ten times. The V gene is TRBV3-1 (or the pseudogene TRBV3-2), the J gene TRBJ2-7, with TRBD2 as a possible D gene (6 bases). Germline loops: CDR1 LGHDT, CDR2 YNNKEL (reference sequence). The CDR3 sequence is 15 residues long. V lost 1 base to trimming and J lost 1 base, with 11 bases between them. The CDR3 protein is CASSQGGGSSYEQYF. The CDR3 DNA reads as TGTGCCAGCAGCCAAGGAGGAGGGTCATCCTACGAGCAGTACTTC.

This clone was detected only once. This chain uses TRBV25-1 with TRBJ2-2, with D tentatively TRBD1 (6 bases). This CDR3 is 15 amino acids long. V dropped 5 bases and J dropped 1 base, with 11 bases sitting between them. CDR1 and CDR2 (germline): MGHDK, SYGVNS. CDR3 sequence (DNA): TGTGCCAGCAGTCCGGGACAAATGAACACCGGGGAGCTGTTTTTT. Amino acids: CASSPGQMNTGELFF.